Listed here is a single TCR beta chain. The table lists this clonotype with many counts. Its antigen specificity is not known. It has no much larger one-base neighbor in the sample; base qualities were not kept. TCR cDNA was made using 5'RACE template switching, a step that added a universal primer site and unique molecular identifiers. Priming of cDNA synthesis was performed from both the TCR alpha and TCR beta constant segments. Library amplification involved two PCR steps, and the second step added sample barcodes and sequencing adapters. Sequencing of the libraries was done on either Illumina HiSeq 2500 (2x100 bp) or NovaSeq (2x150 bp). The original methods were these. Reads were demultiplexed and collapsed into UMI consensus sequences with MIGEC, and V(D)J alignment was performed with MiXCR. Vaccine-responding clonotypes were defined with edgeR using replicate PBMC samples, requiring FDR below 0.01 and a log2 fold change above 5 up to day 15. Each bulk clonotype was labeled CD4 or CD8 based on which sequenced repertoire, CD4 or CD8, contained the clonotype at higher abundance. TCRdb reran the public reads through fastp at Q25 and MiXCR, keeping productive beta chains. Duplicate CDR3 protein sequences are folded into a single record with the most common DNA and genes. None of the V and J calls come from the authors' own analysis; TCRdb made them. Recorded for this sample are 400,000 to 650,000 distinct CDR3 sequences; about a fifth of them occurred a single time. About a sixth of the sample belongs to the ten largest clones.

The sample is drawn from a study of T cells after yellow fever vaccination (dated by TCRdb to between 2017 and 2020). In terms of the full investigation: The SMART-Seq v4 Ultra Low Input RNA kit was used to prepare libraries from fractions with low cell numbers. To track T-cell clones before and after primary and booster YFV17D yellow fever vaccination, bulk TCR alpha and beta repertoires were sequenced longitudinally. The cohort comprised two healthy male donors, one aged 18 to 30 and one aged 30 to 39 years. Blood samples were taken at several timepoints before and after primary and secondary immunization, and bulk PBMC replicates and cell subsets were isolated. The investigation overall reported the following: After the booster, most of the clones that had expanded following primary vaccination were detected again (almost 98% of CD4 and 88% of CD8), which suggests that memory was broadly maintained. Because abundant contaminating clonotypes from the bulk population could be contained in FACS-sorted repertoires, computational filtering was required. Because the study included only a couple of donors, the extent to which the findings can be generalized is limited. A small fraction of clonotypes appeared in both the CD4 and CD8 compartments, likely as a result of convergent recombination. Compared with the primary T-cell response, the secondary T-cell response was weaker but faster, peaking on day 5 rather than day 15.

V lost 4 bases and J lost 2 bases, and the count of bases not matched to a germline gene is 13. The CDR3 spans 17 residues, from the cysteine through the phenylalanine. The entry retains the CDR3 DNA only, 51 bases that are in frame from base 1. From a lookup of the germline V gene, CDR1 and CDR2 are SGHRS and YFSETQ. The sample's treatment or condition, from its label and the paper: live attenuated yellow fever vaccine strain. At every blood-draw timepoint, two biological replicates of bulk PBMCs were collected. A standard Ficoll-Paque protocol was used to isolate PBMCs from peripheral blood. TriZol was used to extract RNA from bulk PBMCs, CD4 and CD8 fractions, and dextramer-positive and dextramer-negative fractions.

Sequences were derived from PBMCs, sampled 21 days after the first yellow fever vaccination. The chain joins TRBV5-1 to TRBJ2-3; TRBD1 fits 7 bases in the junction. The receptor was isolated from a man between 18 and 29 years old who received the YFV17D yellow fever vaccine. The CDR3 loop reads CASSNRIRTGPTDTQYF. The nucleotide sequence reads as follows: TGCGCCAGCAGCAACCGAATAAGGACAGGCCCCACAGATACGCAGTATTTT.